This is a list of T cell receptor beta chains from one sample in a study of T cells after yellow fever vaccination. TCRdb called the 5' RACE reads again in MiXCR, with one record for every CDR3 protein. Here the sample spans some 250,000 distinct CDR3 sequences, approximately 3.5% being singletons. Sample: PBMCs, taken 15 days after the yellow fever booster vaccination. These receptors all come from a man between 18 and 29 years old who received the YFV17D yellow fever vaccine. CDR3s include the opening cysteine and the closing phenylalanine or tryptophan. Rows may omit the clone size; those that give it use once, few, many or a size class.

>TRBJ1-1|many|TRBV20-1
CISRMNTEAFF
>TRBJ2-7|NA|TRBV7-9
CASSIRQDAHEQYF
>TRBJ2-3|many|TRBV7-3
CASSFRGGGATDTQYF
>TRBJ1-1|few|TRBV10-2
CASGRNTEAFF
>TRBJ2-3|many|TRBV18
CASSPPGRSGTDTQYF
>TRBJ2-5|NA|TRBV7-2
CASSSWMTSQETQYF
>TRBJ1-2|once|TRBV19
CASSIGPVASAYGYTF
>TRBJ2-7|many|TRBV20-1
CSASALAVSYEQYF
>TRBJ1-1|many|TRBV9
CASSVVGSRNTEAFF
>TRBJ2-2|NA|TRBV5-4
CASSLGWELTGELFF
>TRBJ1-5|NA|TRBV23-1
CASSQSRAGRVPNQPQHF
>TRBJ2-3|few|TRBV29-1
CSVEGGVLDTQYF
>TRBJ1-6|many|TRBV7-9
CASSPLGAGSPLHF
>TRBJ1-1|many|TRBV12-3/TRBV12-4
CASSLQGAGNTEAFF
>TRBJ2-1|NA|TRBV11-3
CASSSRTGSLSYNEQFF